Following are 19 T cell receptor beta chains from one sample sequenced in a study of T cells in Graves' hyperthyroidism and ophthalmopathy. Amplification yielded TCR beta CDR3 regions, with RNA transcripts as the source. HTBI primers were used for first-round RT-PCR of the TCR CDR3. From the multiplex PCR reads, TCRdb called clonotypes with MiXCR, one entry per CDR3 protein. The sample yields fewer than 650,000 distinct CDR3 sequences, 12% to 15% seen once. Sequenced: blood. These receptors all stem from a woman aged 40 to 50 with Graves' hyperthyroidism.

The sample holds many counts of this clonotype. This CDR3 reads CASSLYGTSGSEQYF. DNA for the CDR3: TGTGCCAGCAGTTTATATGGGACTAGCGGGAGCGAGCAGTACTTC. The V gene is TRBV28, the J gene TRBJ2-7; 14 positions agree with TRBD2. The CDR3 is 15 amino acids. CDR1 and CDR2 from the germline V gene are MDHEN and SYDVKM. With V trimmed by 1 base and J by 6 bases, 2 bases remained unmatched.

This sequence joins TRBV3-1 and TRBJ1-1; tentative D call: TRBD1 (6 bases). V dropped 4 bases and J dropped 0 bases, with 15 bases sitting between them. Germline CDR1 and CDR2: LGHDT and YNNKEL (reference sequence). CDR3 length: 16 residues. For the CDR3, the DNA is TGTGCCAGCAGCCCCGTCGGGGGCCCGATGAACACTGAAGCTTTCTTT. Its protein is CASSPVGGPMNTEAFF.

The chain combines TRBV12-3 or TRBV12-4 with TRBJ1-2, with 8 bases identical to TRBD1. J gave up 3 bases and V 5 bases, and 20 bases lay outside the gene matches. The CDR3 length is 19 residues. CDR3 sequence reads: CASSRIPDLRTGRDYGYTF. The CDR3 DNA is TGTGCCAGCAGTCGAATCCCGGACTTACGGACAGGGAGGGACTATGGCTACACCTTC.

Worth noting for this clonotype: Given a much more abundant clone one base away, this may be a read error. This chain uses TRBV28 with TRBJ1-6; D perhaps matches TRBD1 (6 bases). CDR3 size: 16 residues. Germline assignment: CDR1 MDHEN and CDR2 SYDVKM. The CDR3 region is CVSSLPRQGSLSPLHF. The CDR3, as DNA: TGTGTCAGCAGTTTGCCCAGGCAGGGGAGTCTCTCACCCCTCCACTTT.

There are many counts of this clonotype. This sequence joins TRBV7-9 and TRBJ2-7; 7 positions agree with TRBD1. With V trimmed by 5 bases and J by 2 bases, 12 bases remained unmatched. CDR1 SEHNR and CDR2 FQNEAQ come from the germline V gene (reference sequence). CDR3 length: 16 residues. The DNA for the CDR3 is TGTGCCAGCAGCCAAGAAAAAGGGGGCTTAGCCTACGAGCAGTACTTC. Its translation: CASSQEKGGLAYEQYF.

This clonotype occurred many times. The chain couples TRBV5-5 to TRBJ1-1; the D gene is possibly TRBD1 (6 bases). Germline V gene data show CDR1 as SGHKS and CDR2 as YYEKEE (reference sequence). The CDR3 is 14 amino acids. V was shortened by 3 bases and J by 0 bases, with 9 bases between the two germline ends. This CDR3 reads CASSWTDMNTEAFF. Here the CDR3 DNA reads TGTGCCAGCAGCTGGACAGACATGAACACTGAAGCTTTCTTT.

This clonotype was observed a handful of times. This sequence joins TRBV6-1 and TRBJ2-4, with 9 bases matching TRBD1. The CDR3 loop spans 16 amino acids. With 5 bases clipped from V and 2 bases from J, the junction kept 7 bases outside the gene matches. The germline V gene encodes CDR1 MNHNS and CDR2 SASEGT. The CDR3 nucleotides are TGTGCCAGCAGTACACAGGGGGCCGAGTCCAAAAACATTCAGTACTTC. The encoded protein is CASSTQGAESKNIQYF.

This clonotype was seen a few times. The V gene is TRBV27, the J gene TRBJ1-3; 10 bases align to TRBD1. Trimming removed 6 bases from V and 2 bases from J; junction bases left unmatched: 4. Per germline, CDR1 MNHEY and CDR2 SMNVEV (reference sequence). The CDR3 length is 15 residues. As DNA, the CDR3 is TGTGCCAGCAGCGCCGGACAGGGGGCTGGAAACACCATATATTTT. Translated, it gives CASSAGQGAGNTIYF.

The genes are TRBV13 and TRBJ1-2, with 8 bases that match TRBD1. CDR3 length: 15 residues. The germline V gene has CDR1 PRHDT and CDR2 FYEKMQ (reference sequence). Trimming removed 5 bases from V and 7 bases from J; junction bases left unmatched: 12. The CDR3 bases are TGTGCCAGCAGCACGGGGACAGGTGTTTCACTTGGCTACACCTTC. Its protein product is CASSTGTGVSLGYTF.

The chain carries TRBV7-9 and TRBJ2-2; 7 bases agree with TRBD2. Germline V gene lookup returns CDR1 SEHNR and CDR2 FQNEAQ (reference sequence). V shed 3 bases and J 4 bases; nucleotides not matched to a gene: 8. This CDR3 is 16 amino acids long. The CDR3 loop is CASSLVAGVVTGELFF. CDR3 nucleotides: TGTGCCAGCAGCTTGGTGGCGGGAGTAGTCACCGGGGAGCTGTTTTTT.

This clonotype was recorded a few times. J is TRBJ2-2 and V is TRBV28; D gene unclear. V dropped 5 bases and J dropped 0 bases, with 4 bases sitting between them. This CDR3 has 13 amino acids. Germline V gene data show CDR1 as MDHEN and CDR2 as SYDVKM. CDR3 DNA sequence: TGTGCCAGCAGTGACGCGAACACCGGGGAGCTGTTTTTT. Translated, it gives CASSDANTGELFF.

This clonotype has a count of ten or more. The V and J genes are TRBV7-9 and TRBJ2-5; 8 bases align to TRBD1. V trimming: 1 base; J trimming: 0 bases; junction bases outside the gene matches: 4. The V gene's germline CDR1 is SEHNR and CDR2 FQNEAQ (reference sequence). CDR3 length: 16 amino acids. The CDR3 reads CASSLGDRGNQETQYF. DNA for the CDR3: TGTGCCAGCAGCTTAGGAGACAGGGGAAACCAAGAGACCCAGTACTTC.

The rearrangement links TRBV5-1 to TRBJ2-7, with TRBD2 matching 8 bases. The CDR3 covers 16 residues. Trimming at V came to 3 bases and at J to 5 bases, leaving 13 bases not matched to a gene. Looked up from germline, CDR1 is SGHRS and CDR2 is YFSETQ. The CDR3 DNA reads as TGCGCCAGCAGCTCCGAAAGCGGGAGAAAGTTTGACGAGCAGTACTTC. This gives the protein CASSSESGRKFDEQYF.

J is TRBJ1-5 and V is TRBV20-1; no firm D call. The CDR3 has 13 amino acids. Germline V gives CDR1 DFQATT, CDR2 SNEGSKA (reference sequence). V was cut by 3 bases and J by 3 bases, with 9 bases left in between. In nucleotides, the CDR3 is TGCAGTGCTAGCATACAGCTCAATCAGCCCCAGCATTTT. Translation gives CSASIQLNQPQHF.

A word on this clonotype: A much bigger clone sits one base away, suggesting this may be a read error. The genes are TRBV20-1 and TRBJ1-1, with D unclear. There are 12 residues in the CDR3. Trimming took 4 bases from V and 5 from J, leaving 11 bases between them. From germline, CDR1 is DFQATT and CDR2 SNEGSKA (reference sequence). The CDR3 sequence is CSAKRWRTEAFF. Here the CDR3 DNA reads TGCAGTGCTAAAAGGTGGAGGACTGAAGCTTTCTTT.

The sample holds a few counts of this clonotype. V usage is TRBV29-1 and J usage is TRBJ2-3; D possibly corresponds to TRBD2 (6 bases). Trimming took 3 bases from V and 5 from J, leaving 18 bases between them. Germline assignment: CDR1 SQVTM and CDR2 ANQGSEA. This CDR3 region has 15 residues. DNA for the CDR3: TGCAGCGTTGACGGCCGGGAGACCCCGGAAGATACGCAGTATTTT. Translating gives CSVDGRETPEDTQYF.

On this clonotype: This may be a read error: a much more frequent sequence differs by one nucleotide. DNA for the CDR3: TGTGCCAGCAGCCATGGACTAGCGGACACCTACGAGCAGTACTTC. This encodes CASSHGLADTYEQYF. The J gene is TRBJ2-7, the V gene TRBV3-1; TRBD2 aligns across 10 bases. The CDR3 loop spans 15 amino acids. CDR1 and CDR2 (germline): LGHDT, YNNKEL (reference sequence). The V gene end was trimmed by 3 bases and the J gene end by 2 bases; junction bases not matched to a gene: 4.

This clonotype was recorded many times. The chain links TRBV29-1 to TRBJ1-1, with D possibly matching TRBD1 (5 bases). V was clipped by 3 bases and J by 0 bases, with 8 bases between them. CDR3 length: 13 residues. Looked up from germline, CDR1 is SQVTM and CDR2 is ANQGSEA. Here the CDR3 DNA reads TGCAGCGTTGAGGACAACATGAACACTGAAGCTTTCTTT. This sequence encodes CSVEDNMNTEAFF.

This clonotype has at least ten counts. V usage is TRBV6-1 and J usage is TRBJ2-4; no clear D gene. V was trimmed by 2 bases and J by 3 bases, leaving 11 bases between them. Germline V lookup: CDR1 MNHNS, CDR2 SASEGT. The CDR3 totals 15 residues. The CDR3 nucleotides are TGTGCCAGCAGTGAAACAGTATTTGGCAAAAACATTCAGTACTTC. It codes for CASSETVFGKNIQYF.